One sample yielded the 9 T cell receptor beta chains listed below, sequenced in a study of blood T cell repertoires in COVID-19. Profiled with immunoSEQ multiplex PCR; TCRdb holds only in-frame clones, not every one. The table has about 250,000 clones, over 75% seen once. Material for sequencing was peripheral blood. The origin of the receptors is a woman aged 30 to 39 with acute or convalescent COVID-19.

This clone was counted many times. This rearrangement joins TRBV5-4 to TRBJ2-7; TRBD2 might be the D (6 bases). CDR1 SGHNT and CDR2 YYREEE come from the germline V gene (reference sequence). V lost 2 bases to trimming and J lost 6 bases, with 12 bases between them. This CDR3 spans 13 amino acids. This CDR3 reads CASSFMGRGEQYF. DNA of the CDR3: TGTGCCAGCAGCTTTATGGGGCGGGGCGAGCAGTACTTC.

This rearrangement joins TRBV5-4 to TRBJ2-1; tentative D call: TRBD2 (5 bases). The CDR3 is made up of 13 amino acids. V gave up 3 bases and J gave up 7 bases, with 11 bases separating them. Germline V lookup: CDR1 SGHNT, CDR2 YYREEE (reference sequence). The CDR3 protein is CASSYESGNEQFF. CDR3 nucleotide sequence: TGTGCCAGCAGCTACGAATCGGGGAATGAGCAGTTCTTC.

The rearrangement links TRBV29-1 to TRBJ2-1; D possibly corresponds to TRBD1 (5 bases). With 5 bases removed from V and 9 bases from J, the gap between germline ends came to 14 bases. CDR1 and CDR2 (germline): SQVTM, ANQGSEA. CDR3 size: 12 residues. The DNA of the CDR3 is TGCAGCGTTTACGCCAGGGAAAGTGAGCAGTTCTTC. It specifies CSVYARESEQFF.

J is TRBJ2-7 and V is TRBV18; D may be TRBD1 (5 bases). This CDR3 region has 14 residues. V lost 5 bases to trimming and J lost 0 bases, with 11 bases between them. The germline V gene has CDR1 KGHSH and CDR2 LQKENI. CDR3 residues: CASSSTALSYEQYF. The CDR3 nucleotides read TGTGCCAGCTCATCGACAGCTCTCTCCTACGAGCAGTACTTC.

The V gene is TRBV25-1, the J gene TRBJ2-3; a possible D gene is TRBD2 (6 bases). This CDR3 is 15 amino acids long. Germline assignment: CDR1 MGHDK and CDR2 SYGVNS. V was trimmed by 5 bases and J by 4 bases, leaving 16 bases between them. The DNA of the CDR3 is TGTGCCAGCAGTCCCGTGCGCGGGATCGCAGATACGCAGTATTTT. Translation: CASSPVRGIADTQYF.

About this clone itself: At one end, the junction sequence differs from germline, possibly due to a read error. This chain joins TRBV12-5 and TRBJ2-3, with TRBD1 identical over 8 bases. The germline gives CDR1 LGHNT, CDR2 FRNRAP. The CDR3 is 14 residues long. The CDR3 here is CASGVRTGQDTQYF. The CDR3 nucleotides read TGTGCAAGTGGGGTCCGGACAGGGCAAGATACGCAGTATTTT.

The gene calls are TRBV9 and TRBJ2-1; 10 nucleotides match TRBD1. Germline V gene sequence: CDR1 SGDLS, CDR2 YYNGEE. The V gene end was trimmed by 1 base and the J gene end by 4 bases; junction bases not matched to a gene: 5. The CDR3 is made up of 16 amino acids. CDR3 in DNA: TGTGCCAGCAGCGTAACGACAGGGGGCAAGTACAATGAGCAGTTCTTC. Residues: CASSVTTGGKYNEQFF.

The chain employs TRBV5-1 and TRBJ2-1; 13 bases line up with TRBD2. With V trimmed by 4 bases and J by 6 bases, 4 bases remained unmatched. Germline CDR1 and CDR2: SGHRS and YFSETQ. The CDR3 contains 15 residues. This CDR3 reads CASSGRTSGSNEQFF. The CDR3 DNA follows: TGCGCCAGCAGCGGCCGGACTAGCGGGAGCAATGAGCAGTTCTTC.

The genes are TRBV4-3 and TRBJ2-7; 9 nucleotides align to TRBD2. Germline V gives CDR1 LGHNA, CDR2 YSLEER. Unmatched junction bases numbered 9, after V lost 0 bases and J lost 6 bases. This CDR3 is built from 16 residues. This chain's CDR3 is CASSQDLHSGRSEQYF. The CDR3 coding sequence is TGCGCCAGCAGCCAAGATCTACATAGCGGGAGATCCGAGCAGTACTTC.